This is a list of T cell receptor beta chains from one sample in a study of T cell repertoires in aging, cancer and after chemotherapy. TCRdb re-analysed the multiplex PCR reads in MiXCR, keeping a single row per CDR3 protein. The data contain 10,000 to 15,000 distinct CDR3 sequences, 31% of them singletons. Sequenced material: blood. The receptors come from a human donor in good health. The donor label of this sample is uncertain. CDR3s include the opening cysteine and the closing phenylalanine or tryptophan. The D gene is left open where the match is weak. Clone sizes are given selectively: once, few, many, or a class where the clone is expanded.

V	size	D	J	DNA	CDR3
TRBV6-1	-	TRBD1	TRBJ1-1	TGTGCCAGCAGCGAGGGGACAGCAAACACTGAAGCTTTCTTT	CASSEGTANTEAFF
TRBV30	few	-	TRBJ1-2	TGTGCCTGGAGCCACTCTGGGGGCTATGGCTACACCTTC	CAWSHSGGYGYTF
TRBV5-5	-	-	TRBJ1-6	TGTGCCAGCAGCCTGACGCACTCCTATAATTCACCCCTCCACTTT	CASSLTHSYNSPLHF
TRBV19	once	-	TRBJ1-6	TGTGCCAGTAGCCATGATGGGGTAGGCTCACCCCTCCACTTC	CASSHDGVGSPLHF
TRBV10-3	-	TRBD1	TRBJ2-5	TGTGCCATCCGAAAGGGGGCCCAAGAGACCCAGTACTTC	CAIRKGAQETQYF
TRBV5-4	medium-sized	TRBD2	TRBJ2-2	TGTGCCAGCAGCCCGGGACTAGCGGGCCCAGGGGCCGGGGAGCTGTTTTTT	CASSPGLAGPGAGELFF
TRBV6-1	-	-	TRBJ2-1	TGTTCCAGCACTTCCGGGACGGACTACAATGAGCAGTTCTTC	CSSTSGTDYNEQFF
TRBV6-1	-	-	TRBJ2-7	TGTGCCAGCAGTTACTCGATACGGGGTACCTACGAGCAGTACTTC	CASSYSIRGTYEQYF
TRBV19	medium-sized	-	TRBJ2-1	TGTGCCAGTAGCCTAACCGGGTCCCCGAGGGATTACAATGAGCAGTTCTTC	CASSLTGSPRDYNEQFF
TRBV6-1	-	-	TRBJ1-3	TGTGCCAGCAGTGAAACCAGAACCGAAAATCGGTATTTT	CASSETRTENRYF
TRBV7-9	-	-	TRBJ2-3	TGTGCCAGCAGCTTAGGGGCGAAATTCGGTACAGATACGCAGTATTTT	CASSLGAKFGTDTQYF
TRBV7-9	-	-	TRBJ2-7	TGTGCCAGCAGCTTTAATACCGGGACACGACGCTACGAGCAGTACTTC	CASSFNTGTRRYEQYF
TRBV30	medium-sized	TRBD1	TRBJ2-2	TGTGCCTGGAGTAACAGGGGGCATACCGGGGAGCTGTTTTTT	CAWSNRGHTGELFF
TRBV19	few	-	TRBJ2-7	TGTGCCAGTACCATGGGGTACAGTCGAAGCTCCTACGAGCAGTACTTC	CASTMGYSRSSYEQYF
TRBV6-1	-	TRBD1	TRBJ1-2	TGTGCCAGCAGTGAAACAGGGGGAGACTATGGCTACACCTTC	CASSETGGDYGYTF
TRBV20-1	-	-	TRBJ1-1	TGCAGTGGCACCAGGGGAATGAACACTGAAGCTTTCTTT	CSGTRGMNTEAFF